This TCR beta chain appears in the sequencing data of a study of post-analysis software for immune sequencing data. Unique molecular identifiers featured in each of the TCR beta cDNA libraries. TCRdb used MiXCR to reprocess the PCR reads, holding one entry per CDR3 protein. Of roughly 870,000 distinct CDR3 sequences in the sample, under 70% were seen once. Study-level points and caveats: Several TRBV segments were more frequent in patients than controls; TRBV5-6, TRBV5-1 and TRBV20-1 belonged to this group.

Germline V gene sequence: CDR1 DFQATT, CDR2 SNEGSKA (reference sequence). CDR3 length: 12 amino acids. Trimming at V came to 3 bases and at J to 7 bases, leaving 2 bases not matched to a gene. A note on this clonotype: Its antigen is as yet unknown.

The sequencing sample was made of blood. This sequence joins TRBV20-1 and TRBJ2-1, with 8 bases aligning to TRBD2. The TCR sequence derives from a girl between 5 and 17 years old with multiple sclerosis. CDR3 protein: CSASGGVNEQFF. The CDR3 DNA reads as TGCAGTGCTAGCGGGGGGGTAAATGAGCAGTTCTTC.